This TCR beta chain was observed in a study of vaccination effects on CD4 cells after COVID-19 (dated by TCRdb to between 2021 and 2024). Study-wide context: Post-vaccine samples across the study were collected a median of 72 days after the second dose, with a range of 14 to 241. The full study included roughly 10 COVID-19 convalescent patients and a few SARS-CoV-2-naive healthy vaccine recipients. Cultures from other donors in the study were sequenced with the Oncomine TCR Beta short-read assay on an Illumina iSeq 100. SARS-CoV-2 spike-specific CD4+ TCR repertoires from before and after mRNA vaccination were compared in COVID-19 convalescent patients and in infection-naive vaccine recipients.

To identify antigen-specific CD4+ T cell clonotypes by their expansion, the ViraFEST assay first stimulated PBMC with viral peptide pools and then applied TCR sequencing. After about 9 days of culture, CD4+ T cells were isolated with the EasySep CD4+ T cell isolation kit. Two doses of either the BNT162b2 or the mRNA-1273 mRNA SARS-CoV-2 vaccine were administered to participants. None of the healthy vaccine recipients had a prior SARS-CoV-2 infection, which was confirmed by nucleocapsid antibody tests that came back negative both before and after vaccination. Each well held around 2 million PBMC cultured in IMDM containing around 5.1% human AB serum, 10 IU/ml IL-2 and gentamicin, along with about 9.5 ug/ml peptides. Half of the culture medium was replaced with fresh IL-2-containing medium on days 3 and 7. Each peptide stimulation condition was cultured in triplicate wells unless otherwise noted. PBMC were separated from whole blood using Ficoll-Paque Plus gradient centrifugation and were then either cryopreserved at -140C or used fresh. The overlapping peptide pools covered the spike proteins of SARS-CoV-2 as well as those of the common cold coronaviruses HCoV-NL63, HCoV-OC43 and HCoV-229E. The QIAamp micro DNA kit was used to extract genomic DNA from the cultured CD4+ T cells.

To note about this clone: What this receptor recognizes is not known. Base-call qualities are not available, and no considerably larger clone is one nucleotide away.

CDR1 SGHVS and CDR2 FQNEAQ are derived from the germline V gene. Trimming removed 5 bases from V and 5 bases from J; the gene matches leave 13 bases unexplained. From cysteine to phenylalanine, the CDR3 is 17 amino acids long. The entry retains the CDR3 DNA only, 51 bases that are in frame from base 1. The library was built by means of the immunoSEQ multiplex PCR assay. TCR beta CDR3 sequencing was performed on DNA from the cultured, isolated CD4+ T cells. The original pipeline was this. The analysis removed non-productive TCR sequences, trimmed reads to the CDR3 region, and retained only CDR3s that were 7 or more amino acids long. The MANAFEST web app was used to identify antigen-specific clonotypes by comparing expansion in peptide wells with expansion in reference cultures. Positive clones required FDR<0.05 expansion versus reference and all other wells, odds ratio above 5, and frequency above 0.1% in two replicate wells. A clonotype was called cross-reactive if it was significantly expanded both in SARS-CoV-2 spike wells and in at least one common cold coronavirus spike condition. CDR3 similarity was assessed by Levenshtein distance using the stringdist R package, and unrooted trees were constructed with ape in R 3.6.1. TCRdb mirrors the immuneACCESS table, restricted to in-frame sequences. Some clones are absent from its copies; in checked studies, under half trace to an unresolved V gene, and the reason for the others is unknown. V, J and clone size derive from that table, while D and trimming were established from the DNA sequence. The sample records 25,000 to 35,000 clones, 80% to 90% of which are singletons. The ten largest clones take up 1.4% of the sample.

Overall results and qualifications from the work: Marked clonal contraction was observed in both infection-induced and vaccine-induced clones at late post-vaccination timepoints, consistent with waning T cell responses. In healthy vaccine recipients, vaccine-induced clones were almost all SARS-CoV-2 mono-reactive, with only 1 of 255 being cross-reactive with common cold coronaviruses. Limitations of the study were the small number of convalescent patients and the absence of early post-infection timepoints.

Specimen: CD4+ T cells from PBMCs cultured with HCoV-NL63 spike peptides, collected after COVID-19 vaccination. The sample's cell subset or site label is to be understood as: HCoV-NL63 spike overlapping peptide pool stimulation. The TCR originated in a human donor who received a COVID-19 vaccine. Some clones in this sample may be carry-over from other donors' samples. The rearranged chain carries TRBV7-8 and TRBJ2-5, with 11 bases in between that match TRBD2. Here the CDR3 is given as CASSQGNSGGAGETQYF. The DNA is as follows: TGTGCCAGCAGCCAGGGGAATAGCGGGGGGGCGGGTGAGACCCAGTACTTC.